This T cell receptor beta chain appears in the sequencing data of a study of T cells in localized non-small cell lung cancer. CDR3 length equals 16 residues. V shed 2 bases and J 8 bases; nucleotides not matched to a gene: 6. CDR1 is MNHEY and CDR2 is SVGAGI in the germline V gene. With respect to this clone: Its target is unknown.

Generated by immunoSEQ multiplex PCR, the TCRdb table keeps only in-frame clones and is missing some. This sample carries several thousand clones, under 95% of them seen once, and the ten largest clones take 6.5% to 7.5%. Whole-study results and caveats: Adjacent uninvolved lung tissue had the highest T cell clonality, exceeding tumor. Heterogeneity is still possible, as just one tumor region was sequenced.

This chain uses TRBV6-5 with TRBJ1-6; the match to TRBD1 covers 10 bases. The input for sequencing was peripheral blood, taken before any cancer treatment. This clonotype originated in a woman aged 35 to 70 with stage I squamous cell lung carcinoma. CDR3 nucleotide sequence: TGTGCCAGCAGTTACGCAACCGGGACAGGGGATTCACCCCTCCACTTT. Translated, it gives CASSYATGTGDSPLHF.